Each of the 11 T cell receptor beta chains below was sequenced from the same sample in a study of Tregs in tolerant kidney transplant recipients. The antigens these receptors bind are not known. Profiling relied on immunoSEQ multiplex PCR, and the TCRdb table lists in-frame clones only, not all of them. The sample lists around 30,000 clones, 82% occurring once. The specimen was Tregs from blood cultured with allogeneic cells. The origin of the receptors is a human donor in good health.

The V gene is TRBV5-6, the J gene TRBJ1-2; possible D gene TRBD1, 6 bases. Per the germline V gene, CDR1 is SGHDT and CDR2 is YYEEEE. The CDR3 is 14 amino acids. The V and J ends lost 4 bases and 4 bases respectively, with 14 bases between them. In DNA form, the CDR3 reads TGTGCCAGCAGCGCCCTCGGACAGACCTATGGCTACACCTTC. Its protein is CASSALGQTYGYTF.

The chain combines TRBV19 with TRBJ1-1; D call uncertain. CDR1 is LNHDA and CDR2 is SQIVND in the germline V gene (reference sequence). The V end was cut by 4 bases, the J end by 10 bases, with 10 bases between. The CDR3 is made up of 11 amino acids. As DNA, the CDR3 is TGTGCCAGTAGTACCCTTTGGGGAGCTTTCTTT. The encoded protein is CASSTLWGAFF.

V and J are TRBV2 and TRBJ2-7; 8 nucleotides match TRBD1. Germline loops: CDR1 SNHLY, CDR2 FYNNEI. This CDR3 contains 14 residues. Trimming took 3 bases from V and 3 from J; bases not matched to a gene: 4. This chain's CDR3 is CASSDGRGLYEQYF. Written as DNA, the CDR3 is TGTGCCAGCAGTGACGGCAGGGGGCTCTACGAGCAGTACTTC.

The rearrangement links TRBV7-3 to TRBJ1-1; maybe TRBD1 (6 bases). Germline V gene sequence: CDR1 SGHTA, CDR2 FQGTGA. Trimming left V 2 bases short and J 0 bases short, with 10 bases between. The CDR3 loop spans 15 amino acids. CDR3 amino acids: CASSLRGGLNTEAFF. DNA of the CDR3: TGTGCCAGCAGCTTACGAGGGGGTTTGAACACTGAAGCTTTCTTT.

The genes are TRBV25-1 and TRBJ2-1; 10 bases map to TRBD1. Trimming at V came to 8 bases and at J to 8 bases, leaving 15 bases not matched to a gene. Germline CDR1 MGHDK, CDR2 SYGVNS. CDR3 length equals 16 residues. The CDR3 protein is CASSPRWGQGMDEQFF. The CDR3 DNA is TGTGCCAGCTCCCCCCGGTGGGGACAGGGGATGGATGAGCAGTTCTTC.

The rearrangement joins TRBV29-1 to TRBJ1-2, with a weak D call TRBD1 (5 bases). The germline gives CDR1 SQVTM, CDR2 ANQGSEA. The CDR3 extends over 13 amino acids. V shed 3 bases and J shed 5 bases, with 13 bases lying between them. CDR3 in amino acids: CSVDSGRYYGYTF. DNA for the CDR3: TGCAGCGTTGACTCGGGGCGTTATTATGGCTACACCTTC.

The genes are TRBV2 and TRBJ2-7; D gene ambiguous. V lost 1 base to trimming and J lost 4 bases, with 14 bases between them. The CDR3 runs to 15 residues. The V gene's germline CDR1 is SNHLY and CDR2 FYNNEI. CDR3 sequence (DNA): TGTGCCAGCAGTGAAGTGGTGGGAAGGTCTTACGAGCAGTACTTC. Encoded protein: CASSEVVGRSYEQYF.

The chain employs TRBV9 and TRBJ2-3; TRBD2 is a possible D gene (6 bases). From germline, CDR1 is SGDLS and CDR2 YYNGEE. V was clipped by 4 bases and J by 0 bases, with 9 bases between them. There are 14 residues in the CDR3. For the CDR3, the DNA is TGTGCCAGCAGCCGGGGGTTAAGCACAGATACGCAGTATTTT. Its translation is CASSRGLSTDTQYF.

The gene calls are TRBV7-8 and TRBJ2-5; possibly TRBD1 or TRBD2 for D (5 bases each). This CDR3 has 16 amino acids. The ends were cut back, 1 base at V and 5 bases at J, with 17 bases in the middle. In germline, CDR1 is SGHVS, CDR2 FQNEAQ. The CDR3 reads CASSLVGASSVETQYF. CDR3 coding DNA: TGTGCCAGCAGCTTAGTAGGGGCTAGCAGTGTGGAGACCCAGTACTTC.

CDR3 DNA sequence: TGTGCCAGTAGTATGACCTCGGCCGGAAACACCATATATTTT. Protein product: CASSMTSAGNTIYF. This rearrangement joins TRBV19 to TRBJ1-3; D is unresolved. CDR3 length equals 14 residues. Per germline, CDR1 LNHDA and CDR2 SQIVND (reference sequence). The germline V and J ends were trimmed by 3 bases and 4 bases, with 10 bases remaining between them.

This clone was seen a single time. The rearrangement joins TRBV7-3 to TRBJ2-1; D remains ambiguous. CDR1 and CDR2 (germline): SGHTA, FQGTGA. The CDR3 is 15 amino acids. Between the trimmed V and J ends, which lost 1 base and 0 bases, there was a span of 7 bases. Here the CDR3 reads CASSLRAASYNEQFF. DNA for the CDR3: TGTGCCAGCAGCTTAAGGGCAGCCTCCTACAATGAGCAGTTCTTC.